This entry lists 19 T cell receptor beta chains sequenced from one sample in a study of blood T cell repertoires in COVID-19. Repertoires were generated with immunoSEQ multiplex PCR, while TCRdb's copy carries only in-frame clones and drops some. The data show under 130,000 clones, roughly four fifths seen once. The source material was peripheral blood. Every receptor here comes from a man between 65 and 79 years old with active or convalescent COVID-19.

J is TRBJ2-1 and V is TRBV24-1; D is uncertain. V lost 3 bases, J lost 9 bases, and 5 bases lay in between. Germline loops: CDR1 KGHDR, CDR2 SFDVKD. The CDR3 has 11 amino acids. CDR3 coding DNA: TGTGCCACCAGTGATGGGCGTGAGCAGTTCTTC. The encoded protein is CATSDGREQFF.

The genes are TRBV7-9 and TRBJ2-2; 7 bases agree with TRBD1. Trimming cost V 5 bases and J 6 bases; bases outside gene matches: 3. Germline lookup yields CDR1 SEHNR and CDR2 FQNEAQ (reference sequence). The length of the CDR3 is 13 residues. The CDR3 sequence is CASSGTAAGELFF. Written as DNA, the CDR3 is TGTGCCAGCAGCGGGACAGCAGCCGGGGAGCTGTTTTTT. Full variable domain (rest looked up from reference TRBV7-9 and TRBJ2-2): DTGVSQNPRHKITKRGQNVTFRCDPISEHNRLYWYRQTLGQGPEFLTYFQNEAQLEKSRLLSDRFSAERPKGSFSTLEIQRTEQGDSAMYLCASSGTAAGELFFGEGSRLTVL.

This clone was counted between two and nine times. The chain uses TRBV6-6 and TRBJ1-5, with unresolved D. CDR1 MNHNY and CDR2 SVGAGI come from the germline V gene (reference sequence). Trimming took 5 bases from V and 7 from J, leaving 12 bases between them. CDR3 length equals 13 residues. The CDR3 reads CASSLNGGQPQHF. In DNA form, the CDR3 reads TGTGCCAGCAGTCTGAACGGCGGGCAGCCCCAGCATTTT.

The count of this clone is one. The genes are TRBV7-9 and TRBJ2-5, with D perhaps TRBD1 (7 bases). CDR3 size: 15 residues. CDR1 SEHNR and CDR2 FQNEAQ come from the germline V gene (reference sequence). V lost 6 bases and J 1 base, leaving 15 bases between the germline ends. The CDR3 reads CASSPQGGLQETQYF. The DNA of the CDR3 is TGTGCCAGCAGTCCCCAGGGGGGCCTCCAAGAGACCCAGTACTTC.

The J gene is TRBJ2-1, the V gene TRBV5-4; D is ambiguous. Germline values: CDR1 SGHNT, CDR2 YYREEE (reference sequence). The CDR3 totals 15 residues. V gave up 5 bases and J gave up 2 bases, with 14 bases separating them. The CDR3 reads CASRQLPPAYNEQFF. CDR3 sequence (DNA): TGTGCCAGCAGACAGCTACCACCCGCCTACAATGAGCAGTTCTTC.

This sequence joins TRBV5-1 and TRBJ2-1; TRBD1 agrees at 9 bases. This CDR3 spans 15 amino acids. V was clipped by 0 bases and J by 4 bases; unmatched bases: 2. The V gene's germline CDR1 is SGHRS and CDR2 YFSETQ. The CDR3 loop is CASSLVQGAYNEQFF. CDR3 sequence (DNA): TGCGCCAGCAGCTTGGTACAGGGGGCATACAATGAGCAGTTCTTC.

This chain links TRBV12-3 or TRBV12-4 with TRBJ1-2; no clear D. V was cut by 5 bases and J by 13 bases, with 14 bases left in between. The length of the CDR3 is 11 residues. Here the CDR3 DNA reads TGTGCCAGCAGTAGTGGGCCTTTATGCACCTTC. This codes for CASSSGPLCTF.

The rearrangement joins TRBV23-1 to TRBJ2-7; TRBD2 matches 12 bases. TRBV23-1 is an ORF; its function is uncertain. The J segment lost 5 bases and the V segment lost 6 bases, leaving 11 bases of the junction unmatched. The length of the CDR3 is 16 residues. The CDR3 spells CASSPQTSGRCNEQYF. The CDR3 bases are TGCGCCAGCAGCCCCCAGACTAGCGGGAGATGCAACGAGCAGTACTTC.

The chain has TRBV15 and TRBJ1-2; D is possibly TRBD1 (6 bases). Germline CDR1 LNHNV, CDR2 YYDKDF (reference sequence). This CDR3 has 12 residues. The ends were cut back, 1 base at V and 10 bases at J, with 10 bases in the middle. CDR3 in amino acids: CATSRARGNYTF. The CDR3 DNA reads TGTGCCACCAGCAGAGCCAGGGGAAACTACACCTTC.

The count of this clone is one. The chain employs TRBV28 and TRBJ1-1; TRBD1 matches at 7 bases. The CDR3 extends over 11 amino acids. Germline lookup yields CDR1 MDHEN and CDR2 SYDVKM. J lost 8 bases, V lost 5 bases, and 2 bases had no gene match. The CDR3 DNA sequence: TGTGCCAGCAGTCACAGGGGAGAAGCTTTCTTT. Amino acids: CASSHRGEAFF.

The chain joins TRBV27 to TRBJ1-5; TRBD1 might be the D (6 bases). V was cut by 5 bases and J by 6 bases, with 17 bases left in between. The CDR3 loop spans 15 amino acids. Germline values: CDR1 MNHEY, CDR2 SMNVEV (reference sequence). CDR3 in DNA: TGTGCCAGCAGTAGTACAGGTCGGGGGGCTCAGCCCCAGCATTTT. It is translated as CASSSTGRGAQPQHF.

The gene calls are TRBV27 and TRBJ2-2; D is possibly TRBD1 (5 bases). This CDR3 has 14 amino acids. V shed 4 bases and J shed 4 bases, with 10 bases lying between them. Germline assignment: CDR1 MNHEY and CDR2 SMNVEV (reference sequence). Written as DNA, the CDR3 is TGTGCCAGCAGTTCCCTACAGGTCACCGGGGAGCTGTTTTTT. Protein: CASSSLQVTGELFF.

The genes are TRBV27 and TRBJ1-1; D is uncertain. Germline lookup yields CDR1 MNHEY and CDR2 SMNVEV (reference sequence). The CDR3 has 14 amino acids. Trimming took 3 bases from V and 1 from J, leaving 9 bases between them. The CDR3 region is CASSFGLWNTEAFF. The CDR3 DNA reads TGTGCCAGCAGTTTTGGGCTATGGAACACTGAAGCTTTCTTT.

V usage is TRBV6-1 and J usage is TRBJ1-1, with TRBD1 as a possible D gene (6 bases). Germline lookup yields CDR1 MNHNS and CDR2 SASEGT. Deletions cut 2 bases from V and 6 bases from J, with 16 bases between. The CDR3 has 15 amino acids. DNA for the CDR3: TGTGCCAGCAGTGAAACTTGGTTTAGGGGGTCTGAAGCTTTCTTT. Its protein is CASSETWFRGSEAFF.

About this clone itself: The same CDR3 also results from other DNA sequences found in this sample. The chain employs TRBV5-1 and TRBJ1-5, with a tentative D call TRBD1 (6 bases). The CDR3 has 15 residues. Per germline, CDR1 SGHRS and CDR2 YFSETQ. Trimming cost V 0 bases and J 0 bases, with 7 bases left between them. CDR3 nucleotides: TGCGCCAGCAGCTTGGAAGGGGGTAGCAATCAGCCCCAGCATTTT. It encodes CASSLEGGSNQPQHF.

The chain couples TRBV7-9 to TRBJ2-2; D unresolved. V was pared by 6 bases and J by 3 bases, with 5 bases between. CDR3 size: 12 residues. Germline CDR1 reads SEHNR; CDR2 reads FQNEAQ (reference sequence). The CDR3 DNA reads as TGTGCCAGCAGTCGGGACACCGGGGAGCTGTTTTTT. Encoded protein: CASSRDTGELFF.

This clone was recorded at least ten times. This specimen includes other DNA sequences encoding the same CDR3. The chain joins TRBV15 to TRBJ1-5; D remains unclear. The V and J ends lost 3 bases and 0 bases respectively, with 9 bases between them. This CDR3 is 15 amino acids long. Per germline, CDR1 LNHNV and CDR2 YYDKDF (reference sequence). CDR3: CATSSLPGSNQPQHF. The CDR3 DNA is TGTGCCACCAGCAGTTTGCCAGGTAGCAATCAGCCCCAGCATTTT.

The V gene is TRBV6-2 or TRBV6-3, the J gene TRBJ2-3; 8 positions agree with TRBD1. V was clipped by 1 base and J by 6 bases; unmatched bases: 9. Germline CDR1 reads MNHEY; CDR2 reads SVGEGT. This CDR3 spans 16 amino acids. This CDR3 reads CASSYYRTGPTDTQYF. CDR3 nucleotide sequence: TGTGCCAGCAGTTACTACAGGACAGGGCCAACGGATACGCAGTATTTT.

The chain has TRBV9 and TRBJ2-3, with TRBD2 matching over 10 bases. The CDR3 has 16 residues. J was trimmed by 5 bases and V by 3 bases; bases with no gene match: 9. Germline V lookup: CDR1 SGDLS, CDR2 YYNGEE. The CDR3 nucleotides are TGTGCCAGCAGCGGGCCCGTAGCGGGGGGCAGAGATACGCAGTATTTT. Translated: CASSGPVAGGRDTQYF. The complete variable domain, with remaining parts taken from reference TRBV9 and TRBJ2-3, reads DSGVTQTPKHLITATGQRVTLRCSPRSGDLSVYWYQQSLDQGLQFLIQYYNGEERAKGNILERFSAQQFPDLHSELNLSSLELGDSALYFCASSGPVAGGRDTQYFGPGTRLTVL.